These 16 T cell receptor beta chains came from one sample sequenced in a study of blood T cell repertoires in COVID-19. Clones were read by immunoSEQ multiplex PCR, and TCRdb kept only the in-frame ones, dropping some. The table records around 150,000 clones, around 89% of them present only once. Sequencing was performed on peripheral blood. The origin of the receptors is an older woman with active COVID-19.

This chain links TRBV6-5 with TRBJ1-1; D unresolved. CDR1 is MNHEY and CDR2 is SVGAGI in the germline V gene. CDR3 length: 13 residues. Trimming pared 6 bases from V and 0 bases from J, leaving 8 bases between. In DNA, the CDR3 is TGTGCCAGCAGGTCAGTCATGAACACTGAAGCTTTCTTT. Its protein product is CASRSVMNTEAFF.

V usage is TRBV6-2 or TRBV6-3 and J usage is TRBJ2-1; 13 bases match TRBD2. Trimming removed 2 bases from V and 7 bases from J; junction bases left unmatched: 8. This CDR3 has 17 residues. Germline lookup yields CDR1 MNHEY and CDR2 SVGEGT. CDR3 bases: TGTGCCAGCAGTTACAAACGGGGACTAGCGGGACTTAATGAGCAGTTCTTC. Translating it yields CASSYKRGLAGLNEQFF.

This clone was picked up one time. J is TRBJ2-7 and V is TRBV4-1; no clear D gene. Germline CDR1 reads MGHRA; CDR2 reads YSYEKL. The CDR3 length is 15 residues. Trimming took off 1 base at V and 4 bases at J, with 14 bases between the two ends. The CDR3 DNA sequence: TGCGCCAGCAGCCAAGTTCCGGGTTTTACTTACGAGCAGTACTTC. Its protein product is CASSQVPGFTYEQYF.

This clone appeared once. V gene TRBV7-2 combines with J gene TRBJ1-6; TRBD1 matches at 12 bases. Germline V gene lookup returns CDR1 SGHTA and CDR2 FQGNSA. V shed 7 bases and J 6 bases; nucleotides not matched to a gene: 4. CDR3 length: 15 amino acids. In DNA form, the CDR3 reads TGTGCCAGCACCCGGGACAGGGGGCGTAATTCACCCCTCCACTTT. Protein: CASTRDRGRNSPLHF.

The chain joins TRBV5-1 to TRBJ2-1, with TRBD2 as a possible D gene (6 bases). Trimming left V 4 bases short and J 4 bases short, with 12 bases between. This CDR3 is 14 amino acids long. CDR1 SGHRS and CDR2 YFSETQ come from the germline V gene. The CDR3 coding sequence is TGCGCCAGCAGCGGGGTAGCGGTATACAATGAGCAGTTCTTC. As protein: CASSGVAVYNEQFF.

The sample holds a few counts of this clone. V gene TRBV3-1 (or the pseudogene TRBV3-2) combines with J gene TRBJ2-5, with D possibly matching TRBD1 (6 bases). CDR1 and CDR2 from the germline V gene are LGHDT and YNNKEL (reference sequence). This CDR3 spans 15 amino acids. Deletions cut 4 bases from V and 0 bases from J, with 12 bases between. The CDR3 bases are TGTGCCAGCAGCCCCTCCGGGACAAACCAAGAGACCCAGTACTTC. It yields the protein CASSPSGTNQETQYF.

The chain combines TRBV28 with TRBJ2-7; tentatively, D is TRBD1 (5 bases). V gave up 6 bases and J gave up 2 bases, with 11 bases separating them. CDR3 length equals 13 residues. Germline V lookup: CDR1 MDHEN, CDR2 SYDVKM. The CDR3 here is CASSQGHPYEQYF. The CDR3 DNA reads TGTGCCAGCAGCCAAGGACACCCCTACGAGCAGTACTTC.

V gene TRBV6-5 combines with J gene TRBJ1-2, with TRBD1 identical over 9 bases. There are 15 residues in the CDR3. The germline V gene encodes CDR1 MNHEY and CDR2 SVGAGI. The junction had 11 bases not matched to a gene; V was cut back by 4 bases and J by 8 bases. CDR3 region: CASSSPGTGSQGYTF. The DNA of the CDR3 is TGTGCCAGCAGTTCCCCGGGGACAGGGTCTCAAGGCTACACCTTC.

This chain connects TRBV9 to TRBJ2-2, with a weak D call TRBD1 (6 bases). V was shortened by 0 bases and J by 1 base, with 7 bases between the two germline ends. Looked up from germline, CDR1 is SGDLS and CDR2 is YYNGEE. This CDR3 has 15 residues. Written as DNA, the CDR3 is TGTGCCAGCAGCGTAGCGGGACAGAACACCGGGGAGCTGTTTTTT. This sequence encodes CASSVAGQNTGELFF.

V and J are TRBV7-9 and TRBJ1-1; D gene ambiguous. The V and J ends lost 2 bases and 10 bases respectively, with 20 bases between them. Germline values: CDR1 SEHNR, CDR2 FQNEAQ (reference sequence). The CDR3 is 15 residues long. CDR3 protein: CASSLNLPREAAAFF. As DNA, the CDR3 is TGTGCCAGCAGCTTAAACCTACCGCGGGAGGCGGCAGCTTTCTTT.

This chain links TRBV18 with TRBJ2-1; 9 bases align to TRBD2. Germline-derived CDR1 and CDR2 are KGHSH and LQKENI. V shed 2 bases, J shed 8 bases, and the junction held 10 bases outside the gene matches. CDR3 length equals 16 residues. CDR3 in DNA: TGTGCCAGCTCACCAGGTCTAGCGGGGCACCTGGATGAGCAGTTCTTC. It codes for CASSPGLAGHLDEQFF.

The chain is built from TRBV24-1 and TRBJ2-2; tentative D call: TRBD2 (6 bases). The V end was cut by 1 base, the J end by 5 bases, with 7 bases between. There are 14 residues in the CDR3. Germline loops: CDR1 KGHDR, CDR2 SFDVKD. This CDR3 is CATSDLRGTGELFF. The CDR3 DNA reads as TGTGCCACCAGTGATTTACGGGGGACCGGGGAGCTGTTTTTT.

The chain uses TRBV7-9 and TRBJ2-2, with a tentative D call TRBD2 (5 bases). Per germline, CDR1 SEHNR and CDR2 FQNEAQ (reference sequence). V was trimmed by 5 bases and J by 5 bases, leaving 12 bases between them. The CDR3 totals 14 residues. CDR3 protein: CASSPSGGTGELFF. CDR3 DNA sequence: TGTGCCAGCAGCCCAAGCGGAGGTACCGGGGAGCTGTTTTTT. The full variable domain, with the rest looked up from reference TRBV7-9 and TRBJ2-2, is DTGVSQNPRHKITKRGQNVTFRCDPISEHNRLYWYRQTLGQGPEFLTYFQNEAQLEKSRLLSDRFSAERPKGSFSTLEIQRTEQGDSAMYLCASSPSGGTGELFFGEGSRLTVL.

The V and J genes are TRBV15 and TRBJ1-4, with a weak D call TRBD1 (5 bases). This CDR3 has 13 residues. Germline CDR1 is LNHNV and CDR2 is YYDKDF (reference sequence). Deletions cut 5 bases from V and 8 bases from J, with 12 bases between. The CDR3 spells CATSGPSGEKLFF. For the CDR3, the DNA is TGTGCCACCAGCGGACCTTCAGGGGAAAAACTGTTTTTT.

In DNA, the CDR3 is TGTGCCAGCAGTGAACCCGGGAGCTTTCAGTACTTC. Translation: CASSEPGSFQYF. This sequence joins TRBV28 and TRBJ2-4; the D gene is possibly TRBD2 (6 bases). There are 12 residues in the CDR3. Between the trimmed V and J ends, which lost 5 bases and 11 bases, there was a span of 13 bases. The germline gives CDR1 MDHEN, CDR2 SYDVKM.

In DNA, the CDR3 is TGTGCCAGCACCTCAACGACAGGGTGGGAGCAGTACTTC. The encoded protein is CASTSTTGWEQYF. The chain employs TRBV28 and TRBJ2-7; 7 positions match TRBD1. The germline V gene has CDR1 MDHEN and CDR2 SYDVKM. The CDR3 length is 13 residues. The junction had 10 bases not matched to a gene; V was cut back by 7 bases and J by 7 bases.